The 4 T cell receptor beta chains listed next were all sequenced from one sample in a study of CD8 T cells in Susac syndrome (dated by TCRdb to 2018 to 2020). Library prep was done by the immunoSEQ multiplex PCR assay. RNA was extracted using the RNeasy kit, and roughly 0.5 to 1 ug of the RNA was reverse transcribed with random hexamers. TCRdb redid the processing of the public reads, applying fastp at Q25 and MiXCR, and retained in-frame beta chains. For every CDR3 protein sequence, its rows merge into one entry that carries the most common genes and DNA. The sample table records more than 65,000 distinct CDR3 sequences; about 94% of these occur just once. The ten top clones hold 0.5% to 0.6% of the sample. Material for sequencing was CD8+ T cells from PBMCs. The receptors here all came from a human donor with multiple sclerosis.

The rearrangement joins TRBV11-2 to TRBJ2-5; TRBD2 is a possible D gene (6 bases). Germline lookup yields CDR1 SGHAT and CDR2 FQNNGV. The V end lost 1 base, the J end lost 4 bases, and 16 bases lay between the germline ends. CDR3 length: 16 residues. CDR3 sequence: CASSLVGFGGGETQYF. CDR3 bases: TGTGCCAGCAGCTTAGTGGGATTCGGGGGAGGAGAGACCCAGTACTTC.

The chain recombines TRBV27 with TRBJ1-6; 12 bases are shared with TRBD1. The CDR3 covers 14 residues. V lost 6 bases, J lost 10 bases, and 4 bases stayed unmatched. Germline V lookup: CDR1 MNHEY, CDR2 SMNVEV (reference sequence). The CDR3 coding sequence is TGTGCCAGCAGCCGGGACAGGGGGCCATCACCCCTCCACTTT. This codes for CASSRDRGPSPLHF.

CDR3 sequence reads: CASSQDNSYGYTF. The CDR3 bases are TGCGCCAGCAGCCAAGATAATTCCTATGGCTACACCTTC. The V call is TRBV4-1, the J call TRBJ1-2; D not resolved. CDR3 size: 13 residues. Germline V CDR1 and CDR2: MGHRA, YSYEKL. V was pared by 0 bases and J by 4 bases, with 6 bases between.

J is TRBJ2-7 and V is TRBV29-1, with a weak D call TRBD2 (6 bases). Trimming stripped 2 bases from V and 4 bases from J, with 21 bases between. The CDR3 is made up of 16 amino acids. The germline V gene has CDR1 SQVTM and CDR2 ANQGSEA. The CDR3 region has the DNA TGCAGCGTTGAATACAACCGGCGGGGTCGGTGGTACGAGCAGTACTTC. It translates to CSVEYNRRGRWYEQYF.